Listed below are T cell receptor beta chains from one sample, sequenced in a study of blood T cell repertoires in COVID-19. Assay used: immunoSEQ multiplex PCR; TCRdb lists only in-frame clones, some missing. The table records just over 150,000 clones, approximately 84% of them present only once. The source material was peripheral blood. These receptor sequences come from a woman older than 75 with acute or convalescent COVID-19. CDR3s leave out the opening cysteine and the closing phenylalanine or tryptophan. Each record gives: V gene, J gene, CDR3 protein.

V: TRBV5-1; J: TRBJ2-1; CDR3: ASSLGVAGVRRHEQF
V: TRBV19; J: TRBJ2-1; CDR3: ASSSAGGSYEQF
V: TRBV9; J: TRBJ2-3; CDR3: ASSVGAGWTDTQY
V: TRBV9; J: TRBJ1-1; CDR3: ASSVVGASTEAF
V: TRBV6-5; J: TRBJ1-2; CDR3: ASTFTGTNYGYT
V: TRBV10-3; J: TRBJ2-1; CDR3: AISDYHYNEQF
V: TRBV30; J: TRBJ2-6; CDR3: AWSIGGLSSGANVLT
V: TRBV19; J: TRBJ2-3; CDR3: ASSTTSPRQY
V: TRBV11-2; J: TRBJ2-1; CDR3: ASSLGLAEYNEQF
V: TRBV5-1; J: TRBJ2-1; CDR3: ASSLNVAGNEQF
V: TRBV5-1; J: TRBJ1-6; CDR3: ASSQIQGEASPLH
V: TRBV11-2; J: TRBJ2-3; CDR3: ASSLQRGQAGTQY
V: TRBV5-1; J: TRBJ1-2; CDR3: ASSLATGDGHGYT
V: TRBV10-2; J: TRBJ2-7; CDR3: ASSEFRNLEQY
V: TRBV10-3; J: TRBJ2-7; CDR3: AISESLPSGRRTYEQY